These 26 T cell receptor beta chains share one sample of origin, sequenced in a study of response to subunit inactivated influenza vaccine (dated by TCRdb to the late 2010s). Libraries were built with RT-PCR. Sequenced on an Illumina HiSeq 2500. In-frame beta chains were kept once TCRdb had trimmed the public reads at Q25 with fastp and called clones with MiXCR. Each entry merges the rows of one CDR3 protein and shows their most common DNA and genes. Present in this sample are a few hundred thousand distinct CDR3 sequences, 10% to 15% of which were seen just once. The ten largest clones take up approximately 7.8% of the sample. The starting material was non-naive T cells sorted from PBMCs, obtained approximately 15 days before vaccination. The cell subset or site label, read with the paper, signifies: memory T cell fraction. The receptors derive from a man aged 45 to 65 who received an inactivated influenza vaccine. Donor details come from another sample of the same person, matched by shared clones.

In this sample, this clonotype turned up a few times. The gene calls are TRBV30 and TRBJ2-1; 10 positions agree with TRBD2. The germline V gene has CDR1 GTSNPN and CDR2 SVGIG (reference sequence). J lost 7 bases, V lost 2 bases, and 8 bases had no gene match. The CDR3 is 15 residues long. The CDR3 DNA is TGTGCCTGGAGTTTTTATAGCGGGAGGAGGAATGAGCAGTTCTTC. Amino acid sequence: CAWSFYSGRRNEQFF. Variable domain in full (rest from reference TRBV30 and TRBJ2-1): SQTIHQWPATLVQPVGSPLSLECTVEGTSNPNLYWYRQAAGRGLQLLFYSVGIGQISSEVPQNLSASRPQDRQFILSSKKLLLSDSGFYLCAWSFYSGRRNEQFFGPGTRLTVL.

As for this clonotype: One end of the junction fails to match germline, which may point to a read error. This chain uses TRBV5-6 with TRBJ2-7; the D is unclear. Germline V gene sequence: CDR1 SGHDT, CDR2 YYEEEE. The CDR3 covers 13 residues. CDR3 loop: CAISPGLLCPQYF. The DNA of the CDR3 is TGTGCCATCAGCCCCGGGCTCCTCTGCCCGCAGTACTTC.

This clonotype was seen many times. The chain links TRBV28 to TRBJ1-1; no reliable D call. CDR1 is MDHEN and CDR2 is SYDVKM in the germline V gene. V lost 10 bases and J lost 4, with 16 bases in between. This CDR3 comprises 13 residues. The CDR3: CATQPAETTEAFF. The DNA of the CDR3 is TGTGCCACCCAACCGGCGGAGACCACTGAAGCTTTCTTT.

This clonotype appeared a few times. The V call is TRBV14, the J call TRBJ2-2, with D hard to call. V was shortened by 0 bases and J by 6 bases, with 8 bases between the two germline ends. Germline CDR1 is SGHDN and CDR2 is FVKESK. This CDR3 region has 14 residues. The CDR3, as DNA: TGTGCCAGCAGCCAAGATTGGGTTGCCGGGGAGCTGTTTTTT. Its protein is CASSQDWVAGELFF.

This chain connects TRBV27 to TRBJ2-1; D is tentatively TRBD1 or TRBD2 (5 bases each). The V gene lost 5 bases and the J gene lost 12 bases, with 17 bases spanning the gap. The CDR3 is made up of 13 amino acids. Looked up from germline, CDR1 is MNHEY and CDR2 is SMNVEV (reference sequence). For the CDR3, the DNA is TGTGCCAGCAGTCCCGTTGCGGGCCAGGGGCAGTTCTTC. Its protein is CASSPVAGQGQFF.

J is TRBJ2-7 and V is TRBV5-1, with 9 bases fitting TRBD1. Trimming cost V 3 bases and J 2 bases; bases outside gene matches: 9. Germline CDR1 reads SGHRS; CDR2 reads YFSETQ. This CDR3 comprises 16 residues. Written as DNA, the CDR3 is TGCGCCAGCAGCTGGGTGACCGGGACAGGGACCTACGAGCAGTACTTC. Amino acids: CASSWVTGTGTYEQYF.

J is TRBJ1-5 and V is TRBV7-2, with D perhaps TRBD1 (6 bases). V lost 5 bases to trimming and J lost 2 bases, with 13 bases between them. Germline V lookup: CDR1 SGHTA, CDR2 FQGNSA. The CDR3 sequence is 15 residues long. The DNA of the CDR3 is TGTGCCAGCAGCCCTACTTGGGGGCGCAATCAGCCCCAGCATTTT. It specifies CASSPTWGRNQPQHF.

This clonotype was seen only a few times. The chain combines TRBV3-1 with TRBJ2-1; 7 positions match TRBD2. The V gene's germline CDR1 is LGHDT and CDR2 YNNKEL (reference sequence). The CDR3 runs 16 residues. Losses at the gene ends were 3 bases for V and 7 bases for J; bases not matched to a gene: 12. The CDR3 sequence is CASSQGGLRDANEQFF. CDR3 DNA sequence: TGTGCCAGCAGCCAGGGGGGACTACGAGATGCGAATGAGCAGTTCTTC.

This chain links TRBV29-1 with TRBJ2-3; D is perhaps TRBD1 (6 bases). The CDR3 runs 16 residues. CDR1 and CDR2 (germline): SQVTM, ANQGSEA. V was pared by 1 base and J by 4 bases, with 18 bases between. The CDR3 DNA reads as TGCAGCGTTGAAGCCCGAGGGGGTGTGGGCGCAGATACGCAGTATTTT. It codes for CSVEARGGVGADTQYF.

This clonotype was observed at least ten times. An end of the junction does not agree with germline; a read error may underlie this. The genes are TRBV12-3 or TRBV12-4 and TRBJ1-4, with a possible D match to TRBD1 (6 bases). CDR3 length: 15 amino acids. CDR3: CASSRIGGSNEKLFF. CDR3 DNA sequence: TGTGCCAGCAGCAGAATAGGGGGTTCTAACGAAAAACTGTTTTTT.

J is TRBJ2-2 and V is TRBV12-3 or TRBV12-4; possibly TRBD1 for D (5 bases). Trimming removed 2 bases from V and 4 bases from J, with 11 bases in between. There are 15 residues in the CDR3. The CDR3 spells CASSLRAGFTGELFF. The DNA for the CDR3 is TGTGCCAGCAGTTTAAGGGCAGGGTTCACCGGGGAGCTGTTTTTT.

In this sample, this clonotype turned up a few times. The V and J genes are TRBV7-3 and TRBJ1-3; a possible D gene is TRBD1 (5 bases). Deletions cut 0 bases from V and 4 bases from J, with 10 bases between. This CDR3 has 15 residues. In germline, CDR1 is SGHTA, CDR2 FQGTGA. CDR3 sequence (DNA): TGTGCCAGCAGCTTAACAGGGGAAAAGGGAAACACCATATATTTT. Its protein product is CASSLTGEKGNTIYF.

The table lists this clonotype with a few counts. The chain is built from TRBV12-3 or TRBV12-4 and TRBJ1-3, with D possibly TRBD1 on 5 matching bases. V was trimmed by 7 bases and J by 4 bases, leaving 11 bases between them. The CDR3 runs to 13 residues. In DNA form, the CDR3 reads TGTGCCAGCATTAGGGGTGCAGGAAACACCATATATTTT. This codes for CASIRGAGNTIYF.

Points on this clonotype: This CDR3 is missing its conserved last phenylalanine or tryptophan, likely due to a read error. This chain links TRBV3-1 with TRBJ1-1; tentatively, D is TRBD1 (5 bases). Germline CDR1 is LGHDT and CDR2 is YNNKEL (reference sequence). V lost 1 base and J 1 base, leaving 7 bases between the germline ends. This CDR3 is built from 14 residues. CDR3 coding DNA: TGTGCCAGCAGCCAAGCAGGGCCGAACACTGAAGCTTTCCTT. Its translation is CASSQAGPNTEAFL.

The gene calls are TRBV7-8 and TRBJ2-5; TRBD2 might be the D (7 bases). The germline gives CDR1 SGHVS, CDR2 FQNEAQ. The CDR3 spans 16 residues. V lost 5 bases and J lost 4, with 20 bases in between. The chain's CDR3 is CASSTRGRGGSETQYF. The CDR3 DNA reads as TGTGCCAGCAGCACCAGAGGAAGGGGGGGCTCAGAGACCCAGTACTTC.

This clonotype was observed a handful of times. This rearrangement joins TRBV4-2 to TRBJ2-1; a possible D gene is TRBD2 (5 bases). The CDR3 contains 15 residues. Trimming pared 6 bases from V and 8 bases from J, leaving 20 bases between. Germline CDR1 LGHNA, CDR2 YNFKEQ. The CDR3 sequence: CASRIRLAGPDEQFF. As DNA, the CDR3 is TGTGCCAGCAGGATCAGACTTGCGGGCCCCGATGAGCAGTTCTTC.

There are many counts of this clonotype. The chain couples TRBV7-2 to TRBJ1-1, with D possibly being TRBD1 (5 bases). Germline lookup yields CDR1 SGHTA and CDR2 FQGNSA. The CDR3 spans 16 residues. Deletions cut 0 bases from V and 3 bases from J, with 14 bases between. In nucleotides, the CDR3 is TGTGCCAGCAGCTTAGCCAAATCGGGGGTTGACACTGAAGCTTTCTTT. Translation: CASSLAKSGVDTEAFF.

This clonotype was observed a few times. This chain joins TRBV6-2 or TRBV6-3 and TRBJ2-7; D ambiguous. Trimming took off 7 bases at V and 2 bases at J, with 12 bases between the two ends. Germline lookup yields CDR1 MNHEY and CDR2 SVGEGT. The CDR3 is made up of 13 amino acids. DNA of the CDR3: TGTGCCAGCACCTCCACCCCGACCTACGAGCAGTACTTC. Translated: CASTSTPTYEQYF.

The CDR3 here is CASSPIAGAGRNEQFF. The CDR3 DNA is TGTGCCAGCAGTCCAATAGCGGGAGCGGGTAGAAATGAGCAGTTCTTC. V is TRBV27 and J is TRBJ2-1; 9 bases line up with TRBD2. J was trimmed by 7 bases and V by 5 bases; bases with no gene match: 12. CDR1 is MNHEY, CDR2 SMNVEV, per germline (reference sequence). CDR3 length: 16 amino acids.

A few counts support this clonotype. V usage is TRBV6-1 and J usage is TRBJ2-7; D remains unclear. This CDR3 is built from 14 residues. The germline V gene encodes CDR1 MNHNS and CDR2 SASEGT. The V end was cut by 4 bases, the J end by 5 bases, with 15 bases between. CDR3 DNA: TGTGCCAGCAGTGTCAGTCTAGTCCAGGACGAGCAGTACTTC. Translation gives CASSVSLVQDEQYF.

This clonotype was seen many times. This chain links TRBV7-9 with TRBJ2-7; maybe TRBD2 (5 bases). There are 15 residues in the CDR3. Trimming took 2 bases from V and 6 from J, leaving 17 bases between them. Germline V gene data show CDR1 as SEHNR and CDR2 as FQNEAQ (reference sequence). This CDR3 reads CASSLSGLGAGEQYF. The CDR3 DNA reads as TGTGCCAGCAGCTTATCAGGCTTGGGAGCCGGCGAGCAGTACTTC.

The CDR3 DNA follows: TGCAGTGCTAGACGGGGGGCTGGGGAGACCCAGTACTTC. Protein sequence: CSARRGAGETQYF. The gene calls are TRBV20-1 and TRBJ2-5; possible D gene TRBD2, 7 bases. With 2 bases removed from V and 5 bases from J, the gap between germline ends came to 12 bases. The CDR3 spans 13 residues. CDR1 and CDR2 (germline): DFQATT, SNEGSKA (reference sequence).

This clonotype has only a few counts. The chain uses TRBV3-1 and TRBJ2-1; 8 bases are a match to TRBD2. Germline V gene sequence: CDR1 LGHDT, CDR2 YNNKEL (reference sequence). The CDR3 length is 16 residues. Trimming at V came to 1 base and at J to 5 bases, leaving 7 bases not matched to a gene. As DNA, the CDR3 is TGTGCCAGCAGCCAAGGAACCGGGGGGGCGGACAATGAGCAGTTCTTC. Protein product: CASSQGTGGADNEQFF.

This clonotype was detected many times. The chain couples TRBV28 to TRBJ1-2; D may be TRBD1 (5 bases). In germline, CDR1 is MDHEN, CDR2 SYDVKM. The V end was cut by 4 bases, the J end by 4 bases, with 13 bases between. The CDR3 spans 14 residues. DNA of the CDR3: TGTGCCAGCAGTTCCCCAGGGAGAGGCTATGGCTACACCTTC. It yields the protein CASSSPGRGYGYTF.

This clonotype has just a few counts. The V gene is TRBV20-1, the J gene TRBJ2-1, with D possibly being TRBD1 or TRBD2 (6 bases each). Germline V lookup: CDR1 DFQATT, CDR2 SNEGSKA (reference sequence). V lost 2 bases to trimming and J lost 3 bases, with 14 bases between them. The length of the CDR3 is 15 residues. CDR3: CSARKRGDRYNEQFF. The CDR3 region has the DNA TGCAGTGCTAGAAAAAGGGGGGACCGCTACAATGAGCAGTTCTTC.

CDR3 sequence reads: CASSPRTYPRNTGELFF. The CDR3 coding sequence is TGTGCCAGCAGCCCCCGGACTTACCCTAGGAACACCGGGGAGCTGTTTTTT. The V and J genes are TRBV28 and TRBJ2-2; TRBD2 might be the D (5 bases). Germline CDR1 reads MDHEN; CDR2 reads SYDVKM. This CDR3 has 17 residues. Trimming cost V 6 bases and J 1 base, with 18 bases left between them. Full variable domain (missing parts from reference TRBV28 and TRBJ2-2): DVKVTQSSRYLVKRTGEKVFLECVQDMDHENMFWYRQDPGLGLRLIYFSYDVKMKEKGDIPEGYSVSREKKERFSLILESASTNQTSMYLCASSPRTYPRNTGELFFGEGSRLTVL.